One and the same sample provided the 12 T cell receptor beta chains below, sequenced in a study of T cell repertoires in cytomegalovirus infection. TCRdb re-derived calls from the reads in MiXCR, one entry per CDR3 protein. The table lists 400,000 to 550,000 distinct CDR3 sequences, 11% of them singletons. Sequencing was done on a sample of PBMCs. The receptors derive from a human donor in good health (CMV status not recorded). Some clones in this sample may be carry-over from other donors' samples.

This chain connects TRBV19 to TRBJ1-5, with 8 positions matching TRBD1. Germline assignment: CDR1 LNHDA and CDR2 SQIVND (reference sequence). The CDR3 spans 15 residues. V lost 7 bases and J lost 5; bases outside the gene matches: 10. CDR3 bases: TGTGCCAGTATGCCACGACAGGGGAGAGATCAGCCCCAGCATTTT. Protein sequence: CASMPRQGRDQPQHF.

The table lists this clonotype with a few counts. The V gene is TRBV9, the J gene TRBJ1-1, with D possibly TRBD1 on 6 matching bases. V was trimmed by 3 bases and J by 8 bases, leaving 20 bases between them. Germline V CDR1 and CDR2: SGDLS, YYNGEE. CDR3 length: 15 residues. The CDR3: CASSASGGAHREAFF. Here the CDR3 DNA reads TGTGCCAGCAGCGCCTCTGGGGGGGCGCATCGAGAAGCTTTCTTT.

In its sample, this clonotype was seen many times. V and J are TRBV6-2 or TRBV6-3 and TRBJ1-2; D gene uncertain. Per the germline V gene, CDR1 is MNHEY and CDR2 is SVGEGT. This CDR3 region has 15 residues. Trimming took 4 bases from V and 3 from J, leaving 15 bases between them. CDR3 nucleotide sequence: TGTGCCAGCAGTTTGGCTCGTTCTCGACACTATGGCTACACCTTC. Protein product: CASSLARSRHYGYTF.

This clonotype was detected ten times or more. The rearrangement joins TRBV28 to TRBJ2-5; 10 bases map to TRBD2. Looked up from germline, CDR1 is MDHEN and CDR2 is SYDVKM. The CDR3 has 16 amino acids. J gave up 5 bases and V 5 bases, and 11 bases lay outside the gene matches. The CDR3 loop is CASSPRLASGSETQYF. Here the CDR3 DNA reads TGTGCCAGCAGTCCCCGTCTCGCTAGCGGGAGCGAGACCCAGTACTTC.

The chain combines TRBV12-3 or TRBV12-4 with TRBJ2-7; D possibly corresponds to TRBD1 (6 bases). The length of the CDR3 is 13 residues. Trimming left V 1 base short and J 12 bases short, with 16 bases between. DNA of the CDR3: TGTGCCAGCAGTTTAGGTGAGGGACACGGTCGGTACTTC. Translation: CASSLGEGHGRYF.

The sample holds a few counts of this clonotype. The chain has TRBV28 and TRBJ2-7; D tentatively fits TRBD1 or TRBD2 (6 bases each). Germline V gene sequence: CDR1 MDHEN, CDR2 SYDVKM. This CDR3 comprises 14 residues. V lost 6 bases and J 2 bases, leaving 14 bases between the germline ends. This CDR3 is CASRISGGPYEQYF. In DNA, the CDR3 is TGTGCCAGCAGGATCTCTGGGGGGCCCTACGAGCAGTACTTC.

CDR3 sequence reads: CASSDLGLATDTQYF. The CDR3 nucleotides read TGTGCCAGCAGTGACCTGGGGCTAGCCACAGATACGCAGTATTTT. The rearrangement uses TRBV27 and TRBJ2-3; either TRBD1 or TRBD2 may supply D (5 bases each). The CDR3 runs to 15 residues. The V gene's germline CDR1 is MNHEY and CDR2 SMNVEV (reference sequence). Trimming left V 5 bases short and J 2 bases short, with 14 bases between.

This clonotype was recorded at least ten times. The chain joins TRBV6-1 to TRBJ2-5; TRBD1 aligns across 10 bases. V was clipped by 3 bases and J by 5 bases; unmatched bases: 0. Germline values: CDR1 MNHNS, CDR2 SASEGT. The CDR3 runs 13 residues. The CDR3 bases are TGTGCCAGCAGTGAGGACAGGGGGGAGACCCAGTACTTC. This codes for CASSEDRGETQYF.

The J gene is TRBJ2-5, the V gene TRBV29-1; D is uncertain. Germline CDR1 and CDR2: SQVTM and ANQGSEA. This CDR3 is 11 amino acids long. V gave up 3 bases and J gave up 5 bases, with 7 bases separating them. The CDR3 loop reads CSVDPSETQYF. The CDR3 DNA sequence: TGCAGCGTTGACCCTTCTGAGACCCAGTACTTC.

The table lists this clonotype with many counts. The chain is built from TRBV6-6 and TRBJ1-5; D remains ambiguous. Germline assignment: CDR1 MNHNY and CDR2 SVGAGI (reference sequence). V lost 5 bases, J lost 14 bases, and 13 bases lay in between. This CDR3 spans 11 amino acids. CDR3 loop: CASSGSGLEHF. The CDR3 DNA reads as TGTGCCAGCAGTGGGAGCGGGTTAGAGCATTTT.

The V call is TRBV27, the J call TRBJ2-5; 8 bases match TRBD2. CDR3 length: 14 amino acids. V lost 0 bases, J lost 8 bases, and 5 bases stayed unmatched. CDR1 is MNHEY and CDR2 is SMNVEV in the germline V gene (reference sequence). CDR3 residues: CASSLSTSEGTQYF. CDR3 bases: TGTGCCAGCAGTTTATCGACTAGCGAAGGTACCCAGTACTTC.

This clonotype was found many times. The chain carries TRBV7-8 and TRBJ1-6, with 7 nucleotides matching TRBD1. V shed 1 base and J 9 bases; nucleotides not matched to a gene: 6. CDR1 is SGHVS and CDR2 is FQNEAQ in the germline V gene. This CDR3 is 15 amino acids long. The CDR3 DNA is TGTGCCAGCAGCTTAGGACAGGGAGAGGGTTCACCCCTCCACTTT. This sequence encodes CASSLGQGEGSPLHF.